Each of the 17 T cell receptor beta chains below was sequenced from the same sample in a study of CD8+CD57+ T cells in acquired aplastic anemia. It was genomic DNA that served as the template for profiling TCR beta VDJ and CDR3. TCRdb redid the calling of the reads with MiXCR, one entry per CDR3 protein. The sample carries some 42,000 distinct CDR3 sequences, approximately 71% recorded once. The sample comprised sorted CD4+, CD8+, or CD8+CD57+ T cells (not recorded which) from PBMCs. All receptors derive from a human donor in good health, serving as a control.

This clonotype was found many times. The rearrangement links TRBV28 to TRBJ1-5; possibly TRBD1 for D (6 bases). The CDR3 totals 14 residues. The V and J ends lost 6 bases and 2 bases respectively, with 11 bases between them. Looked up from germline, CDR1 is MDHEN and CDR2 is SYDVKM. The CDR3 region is CASRNRDGNQPQHF. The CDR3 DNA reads TGTGCCAGCAGAAACAGGGACGGCAATCAGCCCCAGCATTTT.

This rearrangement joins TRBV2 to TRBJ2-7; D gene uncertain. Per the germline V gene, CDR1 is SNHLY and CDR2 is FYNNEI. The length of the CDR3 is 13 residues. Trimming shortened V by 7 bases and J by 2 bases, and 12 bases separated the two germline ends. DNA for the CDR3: TGTGCCAGCACCATTCAGAGCACCTACGAGCAGTACTTC. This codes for CASTIQSTYEQYF.

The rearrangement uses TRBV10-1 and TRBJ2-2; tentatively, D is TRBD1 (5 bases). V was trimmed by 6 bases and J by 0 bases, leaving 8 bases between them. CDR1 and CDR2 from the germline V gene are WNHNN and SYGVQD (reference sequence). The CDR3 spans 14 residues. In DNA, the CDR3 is TGCGCCAGCAGCTGGACACCGAACACCGGGGAGCTGTTTTTT. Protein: CASSWTPNTGELFF.

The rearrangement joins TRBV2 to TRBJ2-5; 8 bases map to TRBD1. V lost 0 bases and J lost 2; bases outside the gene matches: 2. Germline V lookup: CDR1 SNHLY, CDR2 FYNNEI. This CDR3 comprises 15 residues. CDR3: CASSEATGEQETQYF. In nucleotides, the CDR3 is TGTGCCAGCAGTGAAGCGACAGGGGAGCAAGAGACCCAGTACTTC.

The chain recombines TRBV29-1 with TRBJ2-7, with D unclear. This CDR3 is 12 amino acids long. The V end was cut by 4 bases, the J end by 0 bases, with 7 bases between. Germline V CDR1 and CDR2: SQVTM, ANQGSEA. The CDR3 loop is CSVVSNSYEQYF. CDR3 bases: TGCAGCGTTGTTTCTAACTCCTACGAGCAGTACTTC.

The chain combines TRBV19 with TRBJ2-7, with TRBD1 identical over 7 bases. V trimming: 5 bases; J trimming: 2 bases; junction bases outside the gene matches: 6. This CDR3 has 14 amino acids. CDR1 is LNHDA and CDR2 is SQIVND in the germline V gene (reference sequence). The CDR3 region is CASSLTGAPYEQYF. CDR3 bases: TGTGCCAGTAGTTTAACAGGGGCCCCCTACGAGCAGTACTTC. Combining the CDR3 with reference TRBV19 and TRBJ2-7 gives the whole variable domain DGGITQSPKYLFRKEGQNVTLSCEQNLNHDAMYWYRQDPGQGLRLIYYSQIVNDFQKGDIAEGYSVSREKKESFPLTVTSAQKNPTAFYLCASSLTGAPYEQYFGPGTRLTVT.

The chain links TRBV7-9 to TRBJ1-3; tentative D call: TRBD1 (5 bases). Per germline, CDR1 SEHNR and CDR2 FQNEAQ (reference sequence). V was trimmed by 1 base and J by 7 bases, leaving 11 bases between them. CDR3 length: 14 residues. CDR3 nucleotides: TGTGCCAGCAGCTTAGGGCCAGGGAGTAACACCATATATTTT. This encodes CASSLGPGSNTIYF.

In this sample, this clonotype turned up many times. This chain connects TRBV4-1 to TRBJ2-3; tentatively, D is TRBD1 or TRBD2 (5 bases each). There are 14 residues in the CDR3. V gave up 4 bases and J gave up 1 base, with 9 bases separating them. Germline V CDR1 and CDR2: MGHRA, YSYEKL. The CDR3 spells CASSPRDGTDTQYF. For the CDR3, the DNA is TGCGCCAGCAGCCCCCGGGACGGCACAGATACGCAGTATTTT.

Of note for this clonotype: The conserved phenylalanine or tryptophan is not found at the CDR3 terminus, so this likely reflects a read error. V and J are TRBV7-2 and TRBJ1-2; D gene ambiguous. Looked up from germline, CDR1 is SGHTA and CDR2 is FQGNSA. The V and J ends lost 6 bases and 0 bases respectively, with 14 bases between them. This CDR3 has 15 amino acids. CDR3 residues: CASRSEAGSNYGYTL. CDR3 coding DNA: TGTGCCAGCAGGTCGGAGGCCGGATCTAACTATGGCTACACCCTC.

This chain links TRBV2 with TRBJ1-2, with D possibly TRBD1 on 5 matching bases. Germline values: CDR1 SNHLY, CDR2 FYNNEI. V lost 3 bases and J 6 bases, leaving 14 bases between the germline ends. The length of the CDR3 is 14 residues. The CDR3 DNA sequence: TGTGCCAGCAGTGAGCTTGAGGGGCGGAATGGCTACACCTTC. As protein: CASSELEGRNGYTF.

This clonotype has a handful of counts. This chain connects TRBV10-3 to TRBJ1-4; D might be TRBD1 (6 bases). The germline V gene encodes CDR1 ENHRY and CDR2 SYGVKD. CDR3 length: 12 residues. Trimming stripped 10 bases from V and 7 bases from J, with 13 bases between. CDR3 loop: CATATGSEKLFF. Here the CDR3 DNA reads TGTGCCACAGCTACAGGGTCTGAAAAACTGTTTTTT.

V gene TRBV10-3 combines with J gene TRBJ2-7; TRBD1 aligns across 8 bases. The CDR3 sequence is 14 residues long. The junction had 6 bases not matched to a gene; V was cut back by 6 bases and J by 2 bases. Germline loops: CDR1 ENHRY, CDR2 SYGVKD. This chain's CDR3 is CAIRAGTGAYEQYF. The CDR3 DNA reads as TGTGCCATCAGGGCCGGGACAGGAGCCTACGAGCAGTACTTC.

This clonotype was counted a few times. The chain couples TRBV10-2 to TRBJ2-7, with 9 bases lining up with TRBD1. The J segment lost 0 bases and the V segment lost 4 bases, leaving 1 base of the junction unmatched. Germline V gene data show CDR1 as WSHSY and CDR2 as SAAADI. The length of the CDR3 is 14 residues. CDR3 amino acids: CASSGTGVSYEQYF. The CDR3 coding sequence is TGCGCCAGCAGTGGGACAGGGGTCTCCTACGAGCAGTACTTC.

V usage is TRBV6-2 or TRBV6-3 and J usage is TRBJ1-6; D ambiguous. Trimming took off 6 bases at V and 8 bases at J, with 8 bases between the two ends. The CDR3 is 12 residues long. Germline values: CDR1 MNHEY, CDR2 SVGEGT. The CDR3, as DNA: TGTGCCAGCAGCCCTGATTATTCACCCCTCCACTTT. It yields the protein CASSPDYSPLHF.

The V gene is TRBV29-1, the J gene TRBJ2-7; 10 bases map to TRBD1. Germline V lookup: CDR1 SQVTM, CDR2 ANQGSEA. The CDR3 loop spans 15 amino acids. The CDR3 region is CSASNTGTGAYEQYF. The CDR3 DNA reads TGCAGTGCTAGCAACACCGGGACAGGGGCATACGAGCAGTACTTC.

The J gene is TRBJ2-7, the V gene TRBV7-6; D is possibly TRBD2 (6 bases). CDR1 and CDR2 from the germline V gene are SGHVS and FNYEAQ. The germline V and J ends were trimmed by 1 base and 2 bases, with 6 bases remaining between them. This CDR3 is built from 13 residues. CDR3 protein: CASSLGEAYEQYF. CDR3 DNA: TGTGCCAGCAGCTTAGGGGAGGCCTACGAGCAGTACTTC.

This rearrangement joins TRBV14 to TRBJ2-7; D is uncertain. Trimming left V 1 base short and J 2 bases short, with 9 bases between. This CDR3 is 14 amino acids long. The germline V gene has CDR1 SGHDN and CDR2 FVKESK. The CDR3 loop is CASSQAGRTYEQYF. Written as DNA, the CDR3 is TGTGCCAGCAGCCAAGCCGGACGGACCTACGAGCAGTACTTC.